One and the same sample provided the 25 T cell receptor beta chains below, sequenced in a study of T cell responses to AZD1222 COVID-19 vaccine. Generated by immunoSEQ multiplex PCR, the TCRdb table keeps only in-frame clones and is missing some. This table holds more than 100,000 clones, 90% to 95% found once. Sequencing was performed on peripheral blood, taken on day 0 of AZD1222 vaccination. The receptors shown here come from an adult in good health.

The chain uses TRBV6-5 and TRBJ2-5; the match to TRBD2 covers 9 bases. Germline V gene data show CDR1 as MNHEY and CDR2 as SVGAGI. Trimming at V came to 4 bases and at J to 4 bases, leaving 7 bases not matched to a gene. This CDR3 is built from 15 residues. The CDR3 DNA is TGTGCCAGCAGTTGGCGCGGGACTAGCACAGAGACCCAGTACTTC. It translates to CASSWRGTSTETQYF.

The CDR3 coding sequence is TGTGCCAGCAGCTTAACGGCGGAATTGGACTATGGCTACACCTTC. This translates into CASSLTAELDYGYTF. V and J are TRBV7-9 and TRBJ1-2; no clear D. The V gene lost 2 bases and the J gene lost 3 bases, with 13 bases spanning the gap. The germline gives CDR1 SEHNR, CDR2 FQNEAQ (reference sequence). CDR3 length: 15 amino acids. Combining the CDR3 with reference TRBV7-9 and TRBJ1-2 gives the whole variable domain DTGVSQNPRHKITKRGQNVTFRCDPISEHNRLYWYRQTLGQGPEFLTYFQNEAQLEKSRLLSDRFSAERPKGSFSTLEIQRTEQGDSAMYLCASSLTAELDYGYTFGSGTRLTVV.

The chain has TRBV18 and TRBJ2-7, with D perhaps being TRBD1 or TRBD2 (6 bases each). The germline V gene has CDR1 KGHSH and CDR2 LQKENI. The V end was cut by 1 base, the J end by 6 bases, with 10 bases between. The CDR3 length is 13 residues. DNA of the CDR3: TGTGCCAGCTCACCACTGGGGGGCCCCGAGCAGTACTTC. Translation gives CASSPLGGPEQYF.

Concerning this clone itself: One end of the junction fails to match germline, which may point to a read error. CDR3 protein: CVSSQSDRNTEAFF. The CDR3 coding sequence is TGTGTCAGCAGTCAATCGGACAGGAACACTGAAGCTTTCTTT. The rearrangement joins TRBV3-1 (or the pseudogene TRBV3-2) to TRBJ1-1; D is perhaps TRBD1 (6 bases). The CDR3 runs to 14 residues. CDR1 is LGHDT and CDR2 is YNNKEL in the germline V gene (reference sequence).

This clone has only one observation. The chain employs TRBV27 and TRBJ2-7; perhaps TRBD2 as D (7 bases). Trimming removed 5 bases at V and 2 bases at J, with 13 bases between. CDR3 length: 14 residues. CDR1 and CDR2 from the germline V gene are MNHEY and SMNVEV (reference sequence). This CDR3 reads CASSERGGTYEQYF. The CDR3 DNA reads TGTGCCAGCAGTGAGAGGGGGGGAACCTACGAGCAGTACTTC.

V and J are TRBV14 and TRBJ1-1; D possibly corresponds to TRBD1 (5 bases). V dropped 3 bases and J dropped 2 bases, with 16 bases sitting between them. Germline CDR1 SGHDN, CDR2 FVKESK. CDR3 length: 16 amino acids. The CDR3 coding sequence is TGTGCCAGCAGCCAGAGAGCGGGACGTTTAAACACTGAAGCTTTCTTT. Translation: CASSQRAGRLNTEAFF.

The chain has TRBV5-1 and TRBJ2-3, with a weak D call TRBD1 (7 bases). Germline values: CDR1 SGHRS, CDR2 YFSETQ. The CDR3 sequence is 15 residues long. V lost 9 bases, J lost 0 bases, and 17 bases lay in between. The chain's CDR3 is CATRGTTGSTDTQYF. Here the CDR3 DNA reads TGCGCCACCCGGGGGACGACAGGGAGCACAGATACGCAGTATTTT.

The V call is TRBV7-2, the J call TRBJ2-7, with 7 bases matching TRBD2. The CDR3 totals 14 residues. Trimming removed 3 bases from V and 3 bases from J; junction bases left unmatched: 5. CDR1 and CDR2 from the germline V gene are SGHTA and FQGNSA. The DNA for the CDR3 is TGTGCCAGCAGCTTGGAGATAGCGGGCTACGAGCAGTACTTC. This translates into CASSLEIAGYEQYF.

This clone is a singleton in its sample. The rearrangement links TRBV18 to TRBJ1-1, with D unresolved. Trimming removed 3 bases from V and 0 bases from J, with 11 bases in between. Germline assignment: CDR1 KGHSH and CDR2 LQKENI. The length of the CDR3 is 15 residues. The CDR3 DNA sequence: TGTGCCAGCTCACCTCTTGGGCAGCTGAACACTGAAGCTTTCTTT. Translation gives CASSPLGQLNTEAFF.

This chain links TRBV9 with TRBJ1-6; D unresolved. Germline V gives CDR1 SGDLS, CDR2 YYNGEE. The CDR3 runs 17 residues. V was clipped by 3 bases and J by 7 bases, with 20 bases between them. CDR3 loop: CASSGGAGELPNSPLHF. CDR3 nucleotides: TGTGCCAGCAGCGGAGGTGCCGGGGAACTCCCCAATTCACCCCTCCACTTT.

The count of this clone is one. J is TRBJ1-5 and V is TRBV9; no firm D call. From germline, CDR1 is SGDLS and CDR2 YYNGEE. V lost 0 bases and J 5 bases, leaving 3 bases between the germline ends. The CDR3 contains 12 residues. CDR3 nucleotides: TGTGCCAGCAGCGTAGACGATCAGCCCCAGCATTTT. Its translation is CASSVDDQPQHF.

J is TRBJ1-1 and V is TRBV7-3; TRBD1 matches 9 bases. The CDR3 extends over 14 amino acids. From germline, CDR1 is SGHTA and CDR2 FQGTGA. Trimming cost V 5 bases and J 5 bases; bases outside gene matches: 6. In DNA form, the CDR3 reads TGTGCCAGCAGCCTACAGGGGGCGGGTACTGAAGCTTTCTTT. It is translated as CASSLQGAGTEAFF.

The chain recombines TRBV28 with TRBJ2-5; perhaps TRBD2 as D (6 bases). This CDR3 contains 18 residues. Deletions cut 3 bases from V and 5 bases from J, with 25 bases between. Germline CDR1 and CDR2: MDHEN and SYDVKM. CDR3 coding DNA: TGTGCCAGCAGTTTTTCGGTCTTGGCAGGGTGGGCGGGGGAGACCCAGTACTTC. This gives the protein CASSFSVLAGWAGETQYF. Full variable domain (remainder filled in from reference TRBV28 and TRBJ2-5): DVKVTQSSRYLVKRTGEKVFLECVQDMDHENMFWYRQDPGLGLRLIYFSYDVKMKEKGDIPEGYSVSREKKERFSLILESASTNQTSMYLCASSFSVLAGWAGETQYFGPGTRLLVL.

This sequence joins TRBV9 and TRBJ1-2; TRBD1 matches 9 bases. The CDR3 has 15 amino acids. After removal of 3 bases from V and 4 bases from J, the junction contained 7 bases not matched to a gene. The germline gives CDR1 SGDLS, CDR2 YYNGEE. The CDR3 sequence: CASSATGGASYGYTF. The CDR3, as DNA: TGTGCCAGCAGCGCTACAGGGGGCGCGAGCTATGGCTACACCTTC.

This clone was observed a handful of times. V gene TRBV19 combines with J gene TRBJ1-2; D uncertain. The CDR3 covers 10 residues. Germline loops: CDR1 LNHDA, CDR2 SQIVND (reference sequence). V was pared by 10 bases and J by 4 bases, with 7 bases between. The CDR3 DNA is TGTGCCACCAGGCTCTATGGCTACACCTTC. Translated: CATRLYGYTF.

The chain joins TRBV29-1 to TRBJ1-1; no definite D call. Germline-derived CDR1 and CDR2 are SQVTM and ANQGSEA. The CDR3 consists of 14 residues. Trimming cost V 0 bases and J 7 bases, with 15 bases left between them. CDR3 nucleotides: TGCAGCGTTGAAGAATTTTGGGAACAAGGTGAAGCTTTCTTT. It yields the protein CSVEEFWEQGEAFF.

J is TRBJ1-5 and V is TRBV4-3; D call uncertain. The germline V and J ends were trimmed by 4 bases and 0 bases, with 7 bases remaining between them. The CDR3 runs to 14 residues. CDR1 and CDR2 (germline): LGHNA, YSLEER. The CDR3 here is CASSREYSNQPQHF. In nucleotides, the CDR3 is TGCGCCAGCAGCCGGGAGTATAGCAATCAGCCCCAGCATTTT.

As concerns this clone: The sample carries other DNA sequences with the same CDR3. The chain recombines TRBV4-1 with TRBJ2-3; D call uncertain. V lost 0 bases and J lost 6, with 10 bases in between. The CDR3 extends over 14 amino acids. Germline-derived CDR1 and CDR2 are MGHRA and YSYEKL. The CDR3: CASSQDRPGDTQYF. In DNA, the CDR3 is TGCGCCAGCAGCCAAGACAGGCCCGGGGATACGCAGTATTTT.

This chain uses TRBV6-5 with TRBJ2-5; 7 positions agree with TRBD2. This CDR3 spans 16 amino acids. Germline V lookup: CDR1 MNHEY, CDR2 SVGAGI. The V segment lost 4 bases and the J segment 1 base; nucleotides outside the gene matches: 9. The CDR3 sequence is CASSSRVAGIQETQYF. The CDR3 coding sequence is TGTGCCAGCAGTTCGCGGGTAGCGGGTATCCAAGAGACCCAGTACTTC.

The chain combines TRBV7-2 with TRBJ2-7; 9 bases agree with TRBD2. The CDR3 is 15 amino acids. Germline V gene sequence: CDR1 SGHTA, CDR2 FQGNSA. V lost 5 bases and J lost 6; bases outside the gene matches: 11. The CDR3 nucleotides are TGTGCCAGCAGCCCCCTTTTGCGGGAGGGTGTCGAGCAGTACTTC. This translates into CASSPLLREGVEQYF.

The rearrangement links TRBV4-2 to TRBJ1-5; TRBD1 matches at 9 bases. Germline trimming cut 2 bases from V and 5 bases from J; bases unmatched to any gene: 10. The CDR3 has 17 amino acids. In germline, CDR1 is LGHNA, CDR2 YNFKEQ. CDR3 protein: CASSQITGGGGDQPQHF. In DNA, the CDR3 is TGTGCCAGCAGCCAAATAACAGGGGGCGGGGGCGATCAGCCCCAGCATTTT.

In DNA form, the CDR3 reads TGTGCCAGCAGCCCCCTCGGGATAGCGGGAGTGGATGAGCAGTTCTTC. It encodes CASSPLGIAGVDEQFF. V and J are TRBV7-2 and TRBJ2-1; 9 bases fit TRBD2. This CDR3 is built from 16 residues. J lost 8 bases, V lost 5 bases, and 13 bases had no gene match. Germline V gene data show CDR1 as SGHTA and CDR2 as FQGNSA. The full variable domain, in which reference TRBV7-2 and TRBJ2-1 provide the parts outside the CDR3, is GAGVSQSPSNKVTEKGKDVELRCDPISGHTALYWYRQSLGQGLEFLIYFQGNSAPDKSGLPSDRFSAERTGGSVSTLTIQRTQQEDSAVYLCASSPLGIAGVDEQFFGPGTRLTVL.

The J gene is TRBJ1-2, the V gene TRBV9; a possible D gene is TRBD1 (6 bases). Germline V gene lookup returns CDR1 SGDLS and CDR2 YYNGEE. The CDR3 is 18 amino acids. V dropped 2 bases and J dropped 4 bases, with 24 bases sitting between them. The CDR3 reads CASSVSVEQGLIAYGYTF. CDR3 coding DNA: TGTGCCAGCAGCGTTTCGGTCGAACAGGGTCTAATAGCCTATGGCTACACCTTC.

This chain connects TRBV28 to TRBJ1-5; D might be TRBD1 (5 bases). The CDR3 consists of 14 residues. Trimming shortened V by 10 bases and J by 2 bases, and 15 bases separated the two germline ends. CDR1 and CDR2 (germline): MDHEN, SYDVKM. DNA of the CDR3: TGTGCCACCACCGGGGGGTCGGGCAATCAGCCCCAGCATTTT. It specifies CATTGGSGNQPQHF.

This clone was detected only once. CDR3 in amino acids: CASSPSPGAYEQYF. Written as DNA, the CDR3 is TGTGCCAGCAGCCCATCCCCGGGGGCCTACGAGCAGTACTTC. This chain joins TRBV11-3 and TRBJ2-7; a weak D match, TRBD2 (6 bases). This CDR3 has 14 amino acids. The germline V gene has CDR1 SGHNT and CDR2 YENEEA. V lost 5 bases and J lost 2, with 13 bases in between.